This T cell receptor (beta chain) was documented in a study of OX40 agonist ivuxolimab in advanced cancers. Study-wide context: Averaging roughly 60 years in age, with a range of 23 to 79, the cohort was around 87% male.

Clones were read by immunoSEQ multiplex PCR, and TCRdb kept only the in-frame ones, dropping some. The sample shows about 76,000 clones, roughly 87% of them seen only once. Whole-study results and caveats: Some patients without response likewise showed low normalized clonal expansion. CD4+ and CD8+ T cells in blood underwent clonal expansion by week 6 at 0.1 to 3.0 mg/kg.

As concerns this clone: Its antigen is still unknown.

The TCR comes from an adult with an advanced solid tumor such as melanoma, head and neck, liver or kidney cancer. The specimen comprised CD4+ or CD8+ T cells sorted from blood, sampled in a trial of the OX40 agonist ivuxolimab.

CDR3 sequence: CASIGFTRQGPYNEQFF. DNA of the CDR3: TGTGCCAGCATTGGATTCACCAGACAGGGACCCTACAATGAGCAGTTCTTC. The chain is built from TRBV2 and TRBJ2-1; 7 bases match TRBD1. This CDR3 has 17 residues. Germline V lookup: CDR1 SNHLY, CDR2 FYNNEI. V lost 7 bases to trimming and J lost 2 bases; unmatched junction nucleotides: 14. Supplemented by reference TRBV2 and TRBJ2-1, the full variable domain reads EPEVTQTPSHQVTQMGQEVILRCVPISNHLYFYWYRQILGQKVEFLVSFYNNEISEKSEIFDDQFSVERPDGSNFTLKIRSTKLEDSAMYFCASIGFTRQGPYNEQFFGPGTRLTVL.